Below are 17 T cell receptor beta chains sequenced from a single sample in a study of Tregs in tolerant kidney transplant recipients. Method: immunoSEQ multiplex PCR; TCRdb's copy keeps in-frame clones and lacks some. The repertoire includes around 85,000 clones, around 93% of them detected once, and approximately 0.35% sits in the top ten. This material consisted of Tregs from blood, taken before the transplant. The source is a human donor who received a combined kidney and bone marrow transplant.

This chain joins TRBV28 and TRBJ2-7, with TRBD2 identical over 12 bases. The CDR3 runs to 18 residues. Germline V gene lookup returns CDR1 MDHEN and CDR2 SYDVKM. The trim removed 2 bases at V and 1 base at J, leaving 9 bases unmatched. DNA for the CDR3: TGTGCCAGCAGTTTAGGGTCCCGACTAGCGGGAGATTCCTACGAGCAGTACTTC. Translated, it gives CASSLGSRLAGDSYEQYF.

This clone was observed a few times. This rearrangement joins TRBV7-2 to TRBJ2-1, with unresolved D. This CDR3 comprises 14 residues. Germline V gene lookup returns CDR1 SGHTA and CDR2 FQGNSA. Trimming stripped 3 bases from V and 8 bases from J, with 14 bases between. CDR3 protein: CASSFLGTFDEQFF. The CDR3 nucleotides read TGTGCCAGCAGCTTTTTGGGAACCTTTGATGAGCAGTTCTTC.

This clone appeared a single time. The chain recombines TRBV2 with TRBJ1-3, with a weak D call TRBD1 (6 bases). The V end lost 1 base, the J end lost 4 bases, and 17 bases lay between the germline ends. The CDR3 is made up of 17 amino acids. Germline values: CDR1 SNHLY, CDR2 FYNNEI. The CDR3 loop reads CASSEGEPGVGGNTIYF. In nucleotides, the CDR3 is TGTGCCAGCAGTGAAGGAGAGCCAGGGGTTGGAGGAAACACCATATATTTT.

The chain combines TRBV6-6 with TRBJ2-7, with 7 bases that match TRBD2. CDR1 and CDR2 (germline): MNHNY, SVGAGI (reference sequence). With 2 bases clipped from V and 0 bases from J, the junction kept 1 base outside the gene matches. The CDR3 contains 14 residues. The CDR3 DNA is TGTGCCAGCAGTTACGGGACTAACTCCTACGAGCAGTACTTC. Its protein is CASSYGTNSYEQYF.

The chain uses TRBV5-4 and TRBJ2-3; 14 positions agree with TRBD2. CDR3 length: 17 residues. Germline V lookup: CDR1 SGHNT, CDR2 YYREEE (reference sequence). The J segment lost 2 bases and the V segment lost 4 bases, leaving 6 bases of the junction unmatched. DNA for the CDR3: TGTGCCAGCAGCCCTGGACTAGCGGGAGGAATCACAGATACGCAGTATTTT. Encoded protein: CASSPGLAGGITDTQYF.

V and J are TRBV27 and TRBJ2-1, with D unresolved. Germline V gene lookup returns CDR1 MNHEY and CDR2 SMNVEV (reference sequence). The CDR3 spans 15 residues. Trimming cost V 3 bases and J 0 bases, with 9 bases left between them. CDR3 in amino acids: CASSLKGPSYNEQFF. The CDR3 DNA sequence: TGTGCCAGCAGTTTGAAGGGCCCCTCCTACAATGAGCAGTTCTTC.

V gene TRBV18 combines with J gene TRBJ1-5; 7 nucleotides align to TRBD1. Germline assignment: CDR1 KGHSH and CDR2 LQKENI. The CDR3 has 16 amino acids. J gave up 4 bases and V 4 bases, and 10 bases lay outside the gene matches. CDR3 DNA sequence: TGTGCCAGCTCACTCAGGGGGGCCGGGGGTAATCAGCCCCAGCATTTT. Encoded protein: CASSLRGAGGNQPQHF.

The table lists this clone with a count of one. CDR3 sequence (DNA): TGTGCCAGCAGCAGACAGGGAGGCGAGACCCAGTACTTC. Translated, it gives CASSRQGGETQYF. The J gene is TRBJ2-5, the V gene TRBV7-9; tentative D call: TRBD1 (7 bases). CDR1 SEHNR and CDR2 FQNEAQ come from the germline V gene (reference sequence). The CDR3 loop spans 13 amino acids. The V end lost 5 bases, the J end lost 5 bases, and 12 bases lay between the germline ends.

This rearrangement joins TRBV19 to TRBJ2-1; 8 bases are a match to TRBD2. CDR1 is LNHDA, CDR2 SQIVND, per germline (reference sequence). The CDR3 contains 16 residues. The ends lost 5 bases at V and 0 bases at J; junction bases unmatched: 6. The CDR3 bases are TGTGCCAGTAGTGCATACGGGACTAGCTCCTACAATGAGCAGTTCTTC. Protein: CASSAYGTSSYNEQFF.

The chain has TRBV2 and TRBJ1-5; D uncertain. CDR1 is SNHLY and CDR2 is FYNNEI in the germline V gene. Between the trimmed V and J ends, which lost 8 bases and 7 bases, there was a span of 15 bases. The CDR3 extends over 13 amino acids. The CDR3 protein is CASQEGERQPQHF. CDR3 in DNA: TGTGCCAGCCAAGAGGGCGAGAGGCAGCCCCAGCATTTT. Filled out from reference TRBV2 and TRBJ1-5, the complete variable domain reads EPEVTQTPSHQVTQMGQEVILRCVPISNHLYFYWYRQILGQKVEFLVSFYNNEISEKSEIFDDQFSVERPDGSNFTLKIRSTKLEDSAMYFCASQEGERQPQHFGDGTRLSIL.

The chain employs TRBV6-5 and TRBJ2-7; D perhaps matches TRBD1 (6 bases). CDR1 and CDR2 from the germline V gene are MNHEY and SVGAGI. CDR3 length: 13 amino acids. V dropped 6 bases and J dropped 0 bases, with 9 bases sitting between them. This CDR3 is CASRRGHSYEQYF. In nucleotides, the CDR3 is TGTGCCAGCAGAAGGGGACACTCCTACGAGCAGTACTTC.

The J gene is TRBJ1-6, the V gene TRBV27, with a tentative D call TRBD1 (5 bases). CDR1 and CDR2 from the germline V gene are MNHEY and SMNVEV (reference sequence). V was trimmed by 8 bases and J by 7 bases, leaving 15 bases between them. CDR3 length: 14 amino acids. The CDR3 reads CASSRGGRNSPLHF. The CDR3 DNA reads as TGTGCCAGCTCCCGTGGGGGTCGGAATTCACCCCTCCACTTT.

The chain is built from TRBV30 and TRBJ1-2, with 10 nucleotides matching TRBD1. This CDR3 is built from 19 residues. J lost 0 bases, V lost 8 bases, and 21 bases had no gene match. Germline values: CDR1 GTSNPN, CDR2 SVGIG (reference sequence). The DNA of the CDR3 is TGTGCCGGGGGCTACCCGGACAGGGGGTTTGACCGAACTAACTATGGCTACACCTTC. Protein: CAGGYPDRGFDRTNYGYTF.

CDR3 loop: CASSLEVYEQYF. CDR3 nucleotide sequence: TGTGCCAGCAGTTTAGAAGTCTACGAGCAGTACTTC. This rearrangement joins TRBV28 to TRBJ2-7; D ambiguous. CDR1 is MDHEN, CDR2 SYDVKM, per germline. Trimming pared 2 bases from V and 3 bases from J, leaving 5 bases between. The CDR3 covers 12 residues.

The chain couples TRBV11-1 to TRBJ2-5; 11 nucleotides align to TRBD2. The CDR3 totals 19 residues. V shed 3 bases, J shed 5 bases, and the junction held 17 bases outside the gene matches. Germline loops: CDR1 SGHAT, CDR2 FQDESV (reference sequence). DNA of the CDR3: TGTGCCAGCAGCTTTCCCCGCACTAGCGGGAGAGGTGTGAGGGAGACCCAGTACTTC. Amino acid sequence: CASSFPRTSGRGVRETQYF.

This clone was seen only once. This chain uses TRBV28 with TRBJ2-7; the match to TRBD2 covers 7 bases. This CDR3 region has 16 residues. V was clipped by 6 bases and J by 1 base; unmatched bases: 12. Germline CDR1 and CDR2: MDHEN and SYDVKM. CDR3 amino acids: CASSSLANPVSYEQYF. The CDR3 nucleotides are TGTGCCAGCAGCTCACTAGCGAATCCGGTTTCCTACGAGCAGTACTTC.

The gene calls are TRBV5-5 and TRBJ1-1; D unresolved. The V gene's germline CDR1 is SGHKS and CDR2 YYEKEE (reference sequence). The length of the CDR3 is 15 residues. Deletions cut 1 base from V and 1 base from J, with 11 bases between. The CDR3 coding sequence is TGTGCCAGCAGCTTGTGGGCGGCAACGAACACTGAAGCTTTCTTT. This sequence encodes CASSLWAATNTEAFF.